Presented here are 19 T cell receptor beta chains from one specimen sequenced in a study of OX40 agonist ivuxolimab in advanced cancers. Assay: immunoSEQ multiplex PCR; the TCRdb copy retains only in-frame clones and omits some. Of about 89,000 clones listed, about nine tenths were seen once; the top ten hold less than 0.75%. The sample consisted of CD4+ or CD8+ T cells sorted from blood, taken in a trial of the OX40 agonist ivuxolimab. The receptors stem from an adult with an advanced solid tumor such as melanoma, head and neck, liver or kidney cancer.

The chain uses TRBV6-1 and TRBJ1-5, with unresolved D. The CDR3 is 15 amino acids. Germline CDR1 and CDR2: MNHNS and SASEGT. V was cut by 4 bases and J by 3 bases, with 13 bases left in between. Here the CDR3 reads CASSVLAQHNQPQHF. DNA of the CDR3: TGTGCCAGCAGTGTTTTAGCACAGCACAATCAGCCCCAGCATTTT.

The chain couples TRBV9 to TRBJ2-5; the match to TRBD2 covers 10 bases. Germline-derived CDR1 and CDR2 are SGDLS and YYNGEE. The CDR3 length is 16 residues. J lost 5 bases, V lost 1 base, and 8 bases had no gene match. The CDR3 is CASSVSPSGGTETQYF. The CDR3 DNA reads TGTGCCAGCAGCGTATCTCCTAGCGGGGGAACCGAGACCCAGTACTTC.

The rearrangement uses TRBV7-8 and TRBJ1-2, with 9 bases identical to TRBD1. Per the germline V gene, CDR1 is SGHVS and CDR2 is FQNEAQ. The CDR3 runs 15 residues. The trim removed 5 bases at V and 6 bases at J, leaving 10 bases unmatched. The CDR3 coding sequence is TGTGCCAGCAGCCGATTATCGGACAGGGGCAATGGCTACACCTTC. Translated: CASSRLSDRGNGYTF.

The rearrangement joins TRBV10-3 to TRBJ2-7; TRBD2 agrees at 8 bases. CDR1 is ENHRY and CDR2 is SYGVKD in the germline V gene. CDR3 length equals 15 residues. Germline trimming cut 4 bases from V and 2 bases from J; bases unmatched to any gene: 7. The CDR3 DNA follows: TGTGCCATCAGTGCGGGCGGGAGGTTCACCTACGAGCAGTACTTC. Translated: CAISAGGRFTYEQYF.

This clone was seen only a few times. This sequence joins TRBV2 and TRBJ1-2, with TRBD1 as a possible D gene (5 bases). There are 15 residues in the CDR3. V dropped 4 bases and J dropped 6 bases, with 18 bases sitting between them. Germline V gives CDR1 SNHLY, CDR2 FYNNEI. The CDR3 sequence: CASSVGRGDRNGYTF. In DNA, the CDR3 is TGTGCCAGCAGTGTTGGCCGGGGAGACAGAAATGGCTACACCTTC.

The chain is built from TRBV5-4 and TRBJ1-3; no clear D gene. Germline-derived CDR1 and CDR2 are SGHNT and YYREEE (reference sequence). Trimming shortened V by 1 base and J by 0 bases, and 14 bases separated the two germline ends. The CDR3 contains 17 residues. CDR3: CASSLPNGYASGNTIYF. CDR3 coding DNA: TGTGCCAGCAGCTTGCCTAATGGATATGCCTCTGGAAACACCATATATTTT.

V gene TRBV28 combines with J gene TRBJ2-5, with a weak D call TRBD2 (5 bases). Germline assignment: CDR1 MDHEN and CDR2 SYDVKM. V lost 6 bases to trimming and J lost 7 bases, with 36 bases between them. The CDR3 runs 20 residues. The CDR3 spells CASRTIESLLGSKGKGTQYF. The CDR3 DNA reads as TGTGCCAGCAGAACGATAGAGTCTTTACTAGGATCTAAGGGCAAGGGGACCCAGTACTTC.

V and J are TRBV5-8 and TRBJ1-5; D is unclear. V shed 0 bases and J shed 6 bases, with 13 bases lying between them. Germline assignment: CDR1 SGHTS and CDR2 YDEGEE. The CDR3 spans 15 residues. The CDR3 region has the DNA TGTGCCAGCAGCTTGGTAGGCGGGGTTGCTCAGCCCCAGCATTTT. Encoded protein: CASSLVGGVAQPQHF.

CDR3 in amino acids: CASSSKRGIGNQPQHF. As DNA, the CDR3 is TGTGCCAGCAGCTCCAAGAGGGGAATAGGCAATCAGCCCCAGCATTTT. The rearrangement uses TRBV7-2 and TRBJ1-5, with D perhaps matching TRBD1 (5 bases). The CDR3 contains 16 residues. Trimming stripped 4 bases from V and 2 bases from J, with 15 bases between. Per the germline V gene, CDR1 is SGHTA and CDR2 is FQGNSA.

This rearrangement joins TRBV29-1 to TRBJ1-4, with a possible D match to TRBD1 (6 bases). CDR3 size: 13 residues. Germline V gives CDR1 SQVTM, CDR2 ANQGSEA. V shed 6 bases and J shed 8 bases, with 16 bases lying between them. The CDR3 sequence is CSVQDSPGEKLFF. Here the CDR3 DNA reads TGCAGCGTGCAGGACAGCCCTGGAGAAAAACTGTTTTTT.

The chain joins TRBV7-2 to TRBJ2-1, with D maybe TRBD2 (6 bases). The V gene lost 1 base and the J gene lost 4 bases, with 8 bases spanning the gap. Germline V gene lookup returns CDR1 SGHTA and CDR2 FQGNSA. This CDR3 has 14 residues. CDR3: CASSLVGGYNEQFF. CDR3 DNA: TGTGCCAGCAGCTTAGTTGGGGGGTACAATGAGCAGTTCTTC. Full variable domain (missing parts from reference TRBV7-2 and TRBJ2-1): GAGVSQSPSNKVTEKGKDVELRCDPISGHTALYWYRQSLGQGLEFLIYFQGNSAPDKSGLPSDRFSAERTGGSVSTLTIQRTQQEDSAVYLCASSLVGGYNEQFFGPGTRLTVL.

The chain employs TRBV5-4 and TRBJ2-2, with a weak D call TRBD2 (5 bases). Per the germline V gene, CDR1 is SGHNT and CDR2 is YYREEE (reference sequence). This CDR3 contains 14 residues. The ends were cut back, 4 bases at V and 5 bases at J, with 12 bases in the middle. CDR3 region: CASSPGGSTGELFF. CDR3 sequence (DNA): TGTGCCAGCAGCCCCGGCGGGTCGACCGGGGAGCTGTTTTTT.

The genes are TRBV4-3 and TRBJ1-3; D unclear. Trimming removed 2 bases at V and 0 bases at J, with 8 bases between. The CDR3 has 15 residues. CDR1 LGHNA and CDR2 YSLEER come from the germline V gene. CDR3 nucleotide sequence: TGCGCCAGCAGCCAATCCCCGTACTCTGGAAACACCATATATTTT. Encoded protein: CASSQSPYSGNTIYF.

V usage is TRBV28 and J usage is TRBJ1-1; D is perhaps TRBD1 (6 bases). Trimming took 3 bases from V and 0 from J, leaving 17 bases between them. CDR3 length equals 17 residues. Germline-derived CDR1 and CDR2 are MDHEN and SYDVKM. CDR3 nucleotides: TGTGCCAGCAGTTTGACGGGGTTGGGGGGCTTGAACACTGAAGCTTTCTTT. Protein: CASSLTGLGGLNTEAFF.

This chain uses TRBV6-1 with TRBJ2-7; D is perhaps TRBD1 (6 bases). Trimming pared 2 bases from V and 1 base from J, leaving 12 bases between. Germline assignment: CDR1 MNHNS and CDR2 SASEGT. This CDR3 comprises 15 residues. DNA of the CDR3: TGTGCCAGCAGTGAACGCAGGGGATGGTCCTACGAGCAGTACTTC. This gives the protein CASSERRGWSYEQYF.

This chain connects TRBV5-1 to TRBJ2-2; D is undetermined. Trimming cost V 4 bases and J 0 bases, with 13 bases left between them. CDR1 is SGHRS and CDR2 is YFSETQ in the germline V gene. CDR3 length equals 16 residues. This chain's CDR3 is CASSTSLTANTGELFF. The CDR3 DNA follows: TGCGCCAGCAGCACCTCACTAACCGCGAACACCGGGGAGCTGTTTTTT.

The V and J genes are TRBV7-2 and TRBJ2-1, with 7 bases fitting TRBD2. The CDR3 runs to 16 residues. Germline CDR1 is SGHTA and CDR2 is FQGNSA. J gave up 5 bases and V 2 bases, and 9 bases lay outside the gene matches. The CDR3 reads CASSLPNSLANNEQFF. CDR3 bases: TGTGCCAGCAGCTTACCGAATTCACTAGCGAACAATGAGCAGTTCTTC.

The chain links TRBV5-1 to TRBJ2-1; D is possibly TRBD2 (6 bases). Trimming removed 3 bases from V and 3 bases from J, with 13 bases in between. The CDR3 loop spans 15 amino acids. Germline V lookup: CDR1 SGHRS, CDR2 YFSETQ. The CDR3 DNA reads TGCGCCAGCAGCTCCGGGACTTCAAACTACAATGAGCAGTTCTTC. It encodes CASSSGTSNYNEQFF.

This clone was detected only once. The chain recombines TRBV30 with TRBJ1-1; maybe TRBD1 (5 bases). This CDR3 is built from 14 residues. V was cut by 2 bases and J by 4 bases, with 14 bases left in between. In germline, CDR1 is GTSNPN, CDR2 SVGIG (reference sequence). CDR3 DNA sequence: TGTGCCTGGAGTCGGAGGGGCGAAGGCACTGAAGCTTTCTTT. Translating gives CAWSRRGEGTEAFF.